This T cell receptor beta chain emerged from a study of regulatory T cells in long-lasting Graves disease (dated by TCRdb to about 2021). Turning to the overall study: Persistent Graves' disease meant more than 5 years of antithyroid drug treatment with TSH receptor autoantibodies that stayed positive. This study used TCR sequencing and RNA sequencing of peripheral blood to compare persistent Graves' disease patients against newly diagnosed Graves' disease patients. The study took place in China and was registered as a clinical trial. A total of some 33 samples were covered by TCR sequencing, comprising approximately 13 persistent and 20 or so newly diagnosed Graves' disease patients. Antithyroid drugs had been taken for about 9.7 years on average by persistent Graves' disease patients in the clinical cohort.

The time point label, read with the paper, signifies: persistent/refractory GD, antithyroid drugs over 5 years with positive TRAb. For both TCR sequencing and RNA sequencing, RNA was extracted from PBMCs using TRIzol. The diagnosis of Graves' disease was made according to American Thyroid Association guidelines. The patients came from an endocrinology department in Xi'an, China. Each patient gave 8.5 to 9.5 milliliters of peripheral blood, collected in an EDTA anticoagulant tube. Ficoll Paque Plus density gradient separation was used to isolate PBMCs, and no additional T cell sorting was done. An Agilent 2100 Bioanalyzer and agarose gel were used to check RNA quality, and a NanoDrop 2000 was used to measure RNA concentration. This clonotype was seen many times. Its recognized antigen is unknown. There are no base qualities to consult, and no much larger clone falls within one base. CDR1 is given as SGHTA and CDR2 as FQGNSA, both from the germline V gene. V is pruned by 4 bases and J by 1 base, leaving 6 bases of the junction without a gene match. The CDR3 sequence holds 15 residues, the cysteine and phenylalanine included. Here the CDR3 DNA is all that survives: 45 bases in frame from base 1.

The library was produced with multiplex PCR. The sequencer was an Illumina HiSeq 4000. To build TCR beta libraries, CDR3 regions were amplified by Arm-PCR using iRepertoire HTBI primers. Before sequencing, the PCR products went through gel purification. Per the original workflow: Across samples, 55 to 80 TRBV and 12 to 15 TRBJ segments were identified and used for gene usage analysis of CDR3 amino acid clonotypes. COPE and FqMerger were used to merge filtered high-quality paired reads into contigs. Contigs were aligned with BLAST to IMGT TRBV, TRBD and TRBJ reference genes, and CDR3 was defined per IMGT. Any clonotype with a frequency above 0.1% was classified as a highly expanded clone. Shannon entropy was used to measure repertoire diversity, and the Gini coefficient was used to measure V-J evenness. Clonotypes shared by more than one individual were considered public. TCRdb trimmed public reads at Q25 via fastp, called clones via MiXCR and kept in-frame beta chains. Entries are consolidated by CDR3 protein sequence, retaining the most common genes and DNA. The V and J calls were not made by the authors but by TCRdb's processing. The sample data list around 500,000 distinct CDR3 sequences, and around 21% of these were observed just once. 7.8% of the sample comes from the top ten.

General conclusions and limits of the study: Persistent patients shared more public clonotypes among themselves (around 3,000) than newly diagnosed patients did (nearly 1,000). Sequencing and analysis were limited to the TCR beta chain. Compared with newly diagnosed patients, patients with persistent Graves' disease had lower TCR Shannon entropy and fewer highly expanded clones, which suggests clonal expansion. The authors acknowledged the small sample size as a limitation that may reduce accuracy. The study examined only peripheral blood because the primary lesion, thyroid tissue, could not be accessed. Preferential use of TRBV28, TRBJ1-2 and TRBJ2-5 was observed in persistent disease, whereas TRBV20-1 and TRBJ2-1 were favored in newly diagnosed disease.

This receptor was taken from a female donor with Graves disease. The sample was peripheral blood mononuclear cells (PBMCs), taken when the disease was refractory, from a patient treated with antithyroid drugs. The sequence links TRBV7-2 to TRBJ2-7; 8 bases in the middle match TRBD2. This receptor has the CDR3 CASSSFSGISYEQYF. The nucleotide sequence is given as TGTGCCAGCAGCTCCTTTAGCGGGATTTCCTACGAGCAGTACTTC. Extended through the reference TRBV7-2 and TRBJ2-7 proteins, this CDR3 yields the full variable domain: GAGVSQSPSNKVTEKGKDVELRCDPISGHTALYWYRQSLGQGLEFLIYFQGNSAPDKSGLPSDRFSAERTGGSVSTLTIQRTQQEDSAVYLCASSSFSGISYEQYFGPGTRLTVT.